Listed below are T cell receptor beta chains from one sample, sequenced in a study of OX40 agonist ivuxolimab in advanced cancers. Some clones are missing from TCRdb's copy, which holds only in-frame ones; the method was immunoSEQ multiplex PCR. The sample lists tens of thousands of clones; roughly 85% were seen once. The sample was CD4+ or CD8+ T cells sorted from blood, taken in a trial of the OX40 agonist ivuxolimab. Receptors were obtained from an adult with an advanced solid tumor such as melanoma, head and neck, liver or kidney cancer. Both conserved end residues are part of each CDR3. D genes are given only for firm matches. The listing skips clone size in some rows; elsewhere it reads once, few, many or a size class.

D gene: TRBD1
clone size: .
J gene: TRBJ2-2
V gene: TRBV5-5
CDR3 DNA: TGTGCCAGCAGCTTGGTACAGGGGTTCCACACCGGGGAGCTGTTTTTT
CDR3 protein: CASSLVQGFHTGELFF

D gene: .
clone size: .
J gene: TRBJ1-1
V gene: TRBV19
CDR3 DNA: TGTGCCAGTAGTATAAGTGGGTTCCTGGTGGGTACGACTGAAGCTTTCTTT
CDR3 protein: CASSISGFLVGTTEAFF

D gene: .
clone size: few
J gene: TRBJ2-1
V gene: TRBV18
CDR3 DNA: TGTGCCAGCTCACCACTGACAGACAATGAGCAGTTCTTC
CDR3 protein: CASSPLTDNEQFF

D gene: .
clone size: .
J gene: TRBJ2-1
V gene: TRBV5-1
CDR3 DNA: TGCGCCAGCAGCTTCTCGGCAGCCTTTGGGGAGCAGTTCTTC
CDR3 protein: CASSFSAAFGEQFF

D gene: .
clone size: once
J gene: TRBJ1-3
V gene: TRBV30
CDR3 DNA: TGTGCCTGGAGTGTCGAACGGGGAAACACCATATATTTT
CDR3 protein: CAWSVERGNTIYF

D gene: .
clone size: .
J gene: TRBJ1-4
V gene: TRBV4-1
CDR3 DNA: TGCGCCAGCAGCCAAGATGAGGGGCAGCCCCCCGTTTTT
CDR3 protein: CASSQDEGQPPVF

D gene: TRBD2
clone size: .
J gene: TRBJ2-1
V gene: TRBV27
CDR3 DNA: TGTGCCAGCAGTTTATTGGGGTCGGGGAGGGATGAGCAGTTCTTC
CDR3 protein: CASSLLGSGRDEQFF

D gene: TRBD2
clone size: .
J gene: TRBJ2-3
V gene: TRBV7-2
CDR3 DNA: TGTGCCAGCAGTCCCCCGCGGGGGGCAGATACGCAGTATTTT
CDR3 protein: CASSPPRGADTQYF

D gene: .
clone size: once
J gene: TRBJ2-3
V gene: TRBV30
CDR3 DNA: TGTGCCGGACAGACCACCACAGATACGCAGTATTTT
CDR3 protein: CAGQTTTDTQYF

D gene: TRBD1
clone size: .
J gene: TRBJ2-1
V gene: TRBV11-1
CDR3 DNA: TGTGCCAGCAGCCCGGGACAGGTCAATGAGCAGTTCTTC
CDR3 protein: CASSPGQVNEQFF

D gene: .
clone size: .
J gene: TRBJ2-4
V gene: TRBV14
CDR3 DNA: TGTGCCAGCAGCCCTGGACGGGGCGACATTCAGTACTTC
CDR3 protein: CASSPGRGDIQYF

D gene: TRBD2
clone size: .
J gene: TRBJ2-7
V gene: TRBV7-2
CDR3 DNA: TGTGCCAGCAGCTTAGGTCTAGCGGGTTCCTACGAGCAGTACTTC
CDR3 protein: CASSLGLAGSYEQYF

D gene: TRBD1
clone size: .
J gene: TRBJ2-1
V gene: TRBV6-1
CDR3 DNA: TGTGCCAGCTCGCCCGGGACAGCCTACAATGAGCAGTTCTTC
CDR3 protein: CASSPGTAYNEQFF

D gene: .
clone size: .
J gene: TRBJ2-3
V gene: TRBV30
CDR3 DNA: TGTGCCTGGAGGGACAACACAGATACGCAGTATTTT
CDR3 protein: CAWRDNTDTQYF

D gene: .
clone size: .
J gene: TRBJ1-5
V gene: TRBV28
CDR3 DNA: TGTGCCAGCAGCCGCCCCCCGATCAATCAGCCCCAGCATTTT
CDR3 protein: CASSRPPINQPQHF

D gene: TRBD1
clone size: .
J gene: TRBJ1-2
V gene: TRBV5-1
CDR3 DNA: TGCGCCAGCAGACATGGACAGGATCCAACTAACTATGGCTACACCTTC
CDR3 protein: CASRHGQDPTNYGYTF

D gene: TRBD1
clone size: .
J gene: TRBJ2-7
V gene: TRBV19
CDR3 DNA: TGTGCCAGTAGGGACGGACAGGGGGGCACCTACGAGCAGTACTTC
CDR3 protein: CASRDGQGGTYEQYF

D gene: TRBD1
clone size: .
J gene: TRBJ2-3
V gene: TRBV19
CDR3 DNA: TGTGCCAGTAGTATAGTGGGACAGGGGCACACAGATACGCAGTATTTT
CDR3 protein: CASSIVGQGHTDTQYF

D gene: .
clone size: .
J gene: TRBJ2-2
V gene: TRBV7-2
CDR3 DNA: TGTGCCAGCAGCGGCAAAAGACTGTCAACCGGGGAGCTGTTTTTT
CDR3 protein: CASSGKRLSTGELFF

D gene: .
clone size: .
J gene: TRBJ1-1
V gene: TRBV5-1
CDR3 DNA: TGCGCCAGCAGCCGGACTCATTCGAACACTGAAGCTTTCTTT
CDR3 protein: CASSRTHSNTEAFF

D gene: .
clone size: .
J gene: TRBJ1-1
V gene: TRBV29-1
CDR3 DNA: TGCAGCGTTGGATCTAGGGGATCGGGCACTGAAGCTTTCTTT
CDR3 protein: CSVGSRGSGTEAFF

D gene: .
clone size: .
J gene: TRBJ2-3
V gene: TRBV25-1
CDR3 DNA: TGTGCCAGCAGTCAGTCTAGGGGGACCACAGATACGCAGTATTTT
CDR3 protein: CASSQSRGTTDTQYF

D gene: .
clone size: .
J gene: TRBJ2-3
V gene: TRBV11-2
CDR3 DNA: TGTGCCAGCAGCTTAGTGGGTCGAGATACGCAGTATTTT
CDR3 protein: CASSLVGRDTQYF

D gene: .
clone size: .
J gene: TRBJ2-3
V gene: TRBV29-1
CDR3 DNA: TGCAGCGTTGACCCTAGCACAGATACGCAGTATTTT
CDR3 protein: CSVDPSTDTQYF

D gene: .
clone size: .
J gene: TRBJ2-7
V gene: TRBV7-2
CDR3 DNA: TGTGCCAGCAGCTTAGCAGGGGGACCAGGGGGGTCCTACGAGCAGTACTTC
CDR3 protein: CASSLAGGPGGSYEQYF

D gene: .
clone size: once
J gene: TRBJ2-1
V gene: TRBV28
CDR3 DNA: TGTGCCAGCAGTTCCGGACTAGAGCAGTTCTTC
CDR3 protein: CASSSGLEQFF

D gene: TRBD2
clone size: .
J gene: TRBJ2-1
V gene: TRBV7-8
CDR3 DNA: TGTGCCAGCAGCCCGAGGACTAGCTTAATAGTCAACAATGAGCAGTTCTTC
CDR3 protein: CASSPRTSLIVNNEQFF

D gene: .
clone size: .
J gene: TRBJ1-5
V gene: TRBV28
CDR3 DNA: TGTGCCGGTGCCCAGAGCGGCAATCAGCCCCAGCATTTT
CDR3 protein: CAGAQSGNQPQHF

D gene: .
clone size: .
J gene: TRBJ1-2
V gene: TRBV9
CDR3 DNA: TGTGCCAGCAGCGTAGCGGAGGGGGGCTATGGCTACACCTTC
CDR3 protein: CASSVAEGGYGYTF

D gene: .
clone size: .
J gene: TRBJ2-3
V gene: TRBV30
CDR3 DNA: TGTGCCTGGAGTGGGGGAGTAGCGGCTAGCACAGATACGCAGTATTTT
CDR3 protein: CAWSGGVAASTDTQYF

D gene: .
clone size: .
J gene: TRBJ1-1
V gene: TRBV5-1
CDR3 DNA: TGCGCCAGCAGCTGGGACCTCATGAACACTGAAGCTTTCTTT
CDR3 protein: CASSWDLMNTEAFF

D gene: TRBD1
clone size: once
J gene: TRBJ2-7
V gene: TRBV6-1
CDR3 DNA: TGTGCCAGCCCGGGACAGGGGGCTGGTGAGCAGTACTTC
CDR3 protein: CASPGQGAGEQYF

D gene: .
clone size: .
J gene: TRBJ2-7
V gene: TRBV27
CDR3 DNA: TGTGCCAGCAGTGGGATACGGCAGGGTCACGAGCAGTACTTC
CDR3 protein: CASSGIRQGHEQYF

D gene: .
clone size: .
J gene: TRBJ1-5
V gene: TRBV5-1
CDR3 DNA: TGCGCCAGCAGCTTCGACGGAACCAATCAGCCCCAGCATTTT
CDR3 protein: CASSFDGTNQPQHF

D gene: TRBD1
clone size: once
J gene: TRBJ2-7
V gene: TRBV5-1
CDR3 DNA: TGCGCCAGCAGCCCGGACCGGGGCAGGGGGTACGAGCAGTACTTC
CDR3 protein: CASSPDRGRGYEQYF

D gene: TRBD1
clone size: .
J gene: TRBJ2-7
V gene: TRBV5-1
CDR3 DNA: TGCGCCAGCAGCATGATCGGCCAGGGGGTGTCCTACGAGCAGTACTTC
CDR3 protein: CASSMIGQGVSYEQYF

D gene: TRBD2
clone size: .
J gene: TRBJ2-7
V gene: TRBV5-1
CDR3 DNA: TGCGCCAGCAGCTTGGGGGGCGGGAGCTCCTACGAGCAGTACTTC
CDR3 protein: CASSLGGGSSYEQYF